The entry that follows covers one T cell receptor beta chain sequence. Its antigen is not yet known. No qualities accompany the bases; no much larger clone lies one base away. This record belongs to a study of vaccination and CD4 T cells after COVID-19 (dated 2022 in TCRdb). For the wider study: Convalescent patients had a positive SARS-CoV-2 result on nasal swab PCR, and of these patients, several had mild disease and one had severe disease. In the convalescent cohort there were six males and four females, among whom were two Hispanic individuals, seven Caucasians, two Asians and one multiracial person. Participants received two doses of either the Pfizer-BioNTech BNT162b2 vaccine (n=8) or the Moderna mRNA-1273 vaccine (n=2). Post-COVID blood samples were collected from convalescent patients a median of roughly 100 days after diagnosis, with a range of roughly 30 to 170 days. The time from the second vaccine dose to post-vaccine blood sampling had a median of around 72 days and ranged from about 12 to 241 days. The cultures were stimulated with overlapping spike peptide pools from SARS-CoV-2 and from the common cold coronaviruses HCoV-NL63, HCoV-OC43 and HCoV-229E. Control cultures used a CEFX viral epitope pool as positive control, an HIV-1 Nef peptide pool as negative control, or no peptide. The spike-specific CD4+ TCR repertoire was compared before and after mRNA vaccination in nine to ten COVID-19 convalescent patients and a handful of infection-naive healthy vaccine recipients. Summary of the overall study and its limitations: Only a relatively small number of convalescent patients were included in the study, and early timepoints following natural infection were not analyzed. Nearly all vaccine-specific clones in convalescent patients (304 of 307) were mono-reactive for SARS-CoV-2 spike rather than cross-reactive with common cold coronaviruses. In convalescent patients, a median approximately 83% of post-vaccine SARS-CoV-2-reactive clones were detected only after vaccination, and vaccine-specific priming was suggested by this finding. The median count of SARS-CoV-2-reactive clonotypes went up from around 21 after infection to a few dozen after vaccination, although the change was not significant.

The treatment or condition label, read with the paper, signifies: roughly 11-day PBMC culture with coronavirus spike peptide pools or control peptides (ViraFEST assay). The ViraFEST assay was used in the study, in which antigen-specific T cells were expanded with peptide pools and expanded clonotypes were subsequently identified by TCR sequencing. The positive SARS-CoV-2 PCR tests of the convalescent patients were dated from March to December 2020, before the Alpha, Beta and Delta variants emerged in the United States. Each well held around 2 million PBMCs cultured in IMDM containing approximately 5% human AB serum and around 10 IU/ml IL-2, with 8.5 to 10 ug/ml peptide pools added. Half of the culture medium was replaced with fresh IL-2-containing medium on days 3 and 7. CD4+ T cells were isolated after 10 days of culture through negative selection using the EasySep CD4+ T cell isolation kit. Ficoll-Paque Plus gradient centrifugation was used to isolate PBMCs from whole blood, and the isolated PBMCs were then either used fresh or cryopreserved at -140C. Culture conditions were generally each tested in triplicate wells.

To prepare the library, PCR was applied. DNA from cultured CD4+ T cells was subjected to TCR sequencing with the Oncomine TCR Beta short-read assay at the Johns Hopkins FTIC core. The QIAamp micro DNA kit was used to extract genomic DNA from the cultured CD4+ T cells. Oncomine TCR Beta libraries from cultured CD4+ T cells were pooled with unique dual indexes and sequenced on an Illumina iSeq 100. Under the source paper's analysis protocol: Non-productive sequences were filtered out, and CDR3s that did not start with C, did not end with F or W, or were shorter than 7 amino acids were discarded. Antigen-specific clonotypes were identified with the MANAFEST web application by comparing peptide-stimulated wells with reference and other culture wells. For a clone to be called positive, the clone needed an FDR below 0.05, an odds ratio above 5, and a productive frequency above 0.1% in at least two of three replicate wells. A clonotype was classed as cross-reactive if the clonotype showed significant expansion both in SARS-CoV-2 spike wells and in at least one common cold coronavirus spike condition. Using R version 3.6.1, CDR3 homology was evaluated through Levenshtein distances (stringdist) along with unrooted phylogenetic trees (ape). TCRdb passed the public sequencing reads through fastp at Q25 and MiXCR, retaining productive beta sequences. Every distinct CDR3 protein forms one entry, paired with its most common genes and DNA. Here the V and J calls rest on TCRdb's processing, not on the authors' analysis. The sample includes about 10,000 distinct CDR3 sequences, with approximately 30% observed a single time. The top ten clonotypes cover roughly 15% of the sample.

CDR1 and CDR2 (SNHLY, FYNNEI) derive from the germline V gene. A distance of 8 bases separates the germline ends of V and J, which lose 6 bases and 0 bases respectively. CDR3 length: 14 amino acids, cysteine to phenylalanine. Here the CDR3 DNA is all that survives: 42 bases in frame from base 1. The sequences come from CD4+ T cells from blood, cultured in vitro, collected after SARS-CoV-2 vaccination. Here the chain combines TRBV2 and TRBJ2-2, with the D gene not confidently named. The source of this sequence is a human donor who had recovered from COVID-19. The CDR3 protein sequence reads: CASRSATNTGELFF. The DNA sequence follows: TGTGCCAGCAGGAGCGCTACGAACACCGGGGAGCTGTTTTTT. When the CDR3 is completed using the reference TRBV2 and TRBJ2-2 genes on either side, the full variable domain is EPEVTQTPSHQVTQMGQEVILRCVPISNHLYFYWYRQILGQKVEFLVSFYNNEISEKSEIFDDQFSVERPDGSNFTLKIRSTKLEDSAMYFCASRSATNTGELFFGEGSRLTVL.